What follows describes a single T cell receptor beta chain. Its antigen is as yet unknown. Reverse transcription of about 0.5 to 1 ug RNA used random hexamers. The TCR beta CDR3 was amplified by immunoSEQ multiplex PCR across 54 Vbeta, 13 Jbeta. From the immunoSEQ multiplex PCR reads, TCRdb called clonotypes with MiXCR, one entry per CDR3 protein. The sample comprises 150,000 to 200,000 distinct CDR3 sequences, 93% of which are singletons, and just over 0.13% rests with the top ten. This specimen belongs to a study of CD8 T cells in Susac syndrome. Study results and caveats: As acknowledged by the study, its TCR sequencing and HLA analysis included a relatively small number of individuals.

The germline gives CDR1 GTSNPN, CDR2 SVGIG (reference sequence). This CDR3 contains 16 residues. Trimming pared 8 bases from V and 0 bases from J, leaving 17 bases between. In blood CD8+ and CD4+ T cells, TCR beta underwent sequencing. Both CD4+ and CD8+ T cells were negatively isolated, and TEMRA cells underwent FACS enrichment. The chain links TRBV30 to TRBJ2-6; D could derive from TRBD1 or TRBD2 (5 bases each). The TCR originated in a human donor in good health. Sequencing was carried out using CD4+ T cells from PBMCs. The CDR3 spells CATLRGGGSGANVLTF. CDR3 DNA sequence: TGTGCCACCCTACGGGGTGGGGGCTCTGGGGCCAACGTCCTGACTTTC.